Below, one TCR beta chain is given with its context. Its antigen remains unknown. Germline V CDR1 and CDR2: MNHNY, SVGAGI (reference sequence). J gave up 4 bases and V 10 bases, and 5 bases lay outside the gene matches. CDR3 length equals 13 residues. These data originate in a study of cytomegalovirus exposure and HLA in healthy donors. Study-level points and caveats: One later analysis reportedly identified an Asian-associated ancestry cluster that showed fewer N-insertions than the approximately 710-donor mean. It was likely that a cluster of highly shared sequence variants was a sequencing artifact. When analyzed later, a missense DCLRE1C variant was found to be linked to TCR beta V- and J-gene trimming.

The PCR used 60 Vbeta and 13 Jbeta primers. Original handling: It was a later analysis that counted 75 million to 90 million unique TCR beta chains, of which about 10 million were shared. Method: immunoSEQ multiplex PCR; TCRdb's copy keeps in-frame clones and lacks some. From that table come the V and J calls and clone size; the DNA was used to work out D and trimming. The table lists about 140,000 clones, about four fifths of them singletons. V gene TRBV6-6 combines with J gene TRBJ1-5, with 9 bases that match TRBD1. The sample taken for sequencing was PBMCs. The sequence was obtained from a male donor in good health and CMV-seropositive. The DNA for the CDR3 is TGTGCCACCCGGGACAGGGAAAATCAGCCCCAGCATTTT. Amino acid sequence: CATRDRENQPQHF.